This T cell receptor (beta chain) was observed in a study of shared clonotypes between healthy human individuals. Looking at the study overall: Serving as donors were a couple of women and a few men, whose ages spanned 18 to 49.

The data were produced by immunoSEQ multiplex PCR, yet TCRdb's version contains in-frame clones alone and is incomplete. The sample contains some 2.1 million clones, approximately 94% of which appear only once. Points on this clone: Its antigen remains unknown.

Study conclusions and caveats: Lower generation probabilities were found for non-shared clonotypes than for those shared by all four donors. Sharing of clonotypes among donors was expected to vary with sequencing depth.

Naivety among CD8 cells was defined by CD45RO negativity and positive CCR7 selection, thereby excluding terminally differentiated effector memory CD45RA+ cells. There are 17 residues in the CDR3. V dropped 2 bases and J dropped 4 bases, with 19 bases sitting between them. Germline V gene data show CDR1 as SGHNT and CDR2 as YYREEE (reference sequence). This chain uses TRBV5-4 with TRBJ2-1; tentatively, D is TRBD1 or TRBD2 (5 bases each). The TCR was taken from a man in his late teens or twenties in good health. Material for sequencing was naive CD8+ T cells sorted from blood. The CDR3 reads CASSFPGTDHSYNEQFF. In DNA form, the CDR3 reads TGTGCCAGCAGCTTTCCCGGGACGGATCACTCATACAATGAGCAGTTCTTC.